The clone carrying this T cell receptor (beta chain) has at least ten counts. Breast cancer patients provided tissue from their axillary draining lymph nodes. TCRdb processed the multiplex PCR reads anew with MiXCR; each CDR3 protein has one entry. Of nearly 200,000 distinct CDR3 sequences listed, around 33% are singletons. The data derive from a study of breast tumors, draining lymph nodes, adjacent tissues. V gave up 6 bases and J gave up 3 bases; unmatched junction bases: 9. The CDR3 consists of 15 residues. Germline V gene data show CDR1 as MNHEY and CDR2 as SVGAGI. The chain recombines TRBV6-5 with TRBJ2-7, with 9 bases aligning to TRBD1. The clonotype originates from a female donor with breast cancer. Some clones in this sample may be carry-over from other donors' samples. Material for sequencing was axillary lymph node tissue. CDR3 bases: TGTGCCAGCAGCAACAGGGGACAGGGCCTCTACGAGCAGTACTTC. This gives the protein CASSNRGQGLYEQYF.